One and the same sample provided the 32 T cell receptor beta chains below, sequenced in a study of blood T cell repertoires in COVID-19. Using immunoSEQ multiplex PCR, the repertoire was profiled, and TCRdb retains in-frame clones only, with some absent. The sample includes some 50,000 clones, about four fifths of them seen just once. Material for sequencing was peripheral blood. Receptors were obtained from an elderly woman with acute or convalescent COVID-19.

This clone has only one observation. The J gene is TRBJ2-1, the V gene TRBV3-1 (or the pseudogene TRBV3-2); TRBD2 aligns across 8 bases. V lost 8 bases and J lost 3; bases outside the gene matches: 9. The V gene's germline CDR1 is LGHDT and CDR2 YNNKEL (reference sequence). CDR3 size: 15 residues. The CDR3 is CASAGLTSGYNEQFF. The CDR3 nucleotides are TGTGCCAGCGCCGGGTTAACTAGCGGCTACAATGAGCAGTTCTTC.

The CDR3 DNA is TGTGCCAGCAGACAGGGGGCACAGCAGCCCCAGCATTTT. As protein: CASRQGAQQPQHF. The V and J genes are TRBV12-3 or TRBV12-4 and TRBJ1-5, with 9 bases fitting TRBD1. The ends lost 6 bases at V and 7 bases at J; junction bases unmatched: 4. The CDR3 runs 13 residues.

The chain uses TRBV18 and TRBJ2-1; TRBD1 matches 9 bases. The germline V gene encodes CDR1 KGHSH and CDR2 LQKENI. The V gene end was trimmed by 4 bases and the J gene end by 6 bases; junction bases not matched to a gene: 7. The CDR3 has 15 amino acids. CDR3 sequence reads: CASSLGTGSRNEQFF. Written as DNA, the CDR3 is TGTGCCAGCTCACTCGGGACAGGGTCGCGCAATGAGCAGTTCTTC.

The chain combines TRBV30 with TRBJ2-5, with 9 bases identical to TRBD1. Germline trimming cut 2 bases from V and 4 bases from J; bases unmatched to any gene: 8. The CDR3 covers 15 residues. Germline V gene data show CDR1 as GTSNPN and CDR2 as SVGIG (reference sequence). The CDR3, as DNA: TGTGCCTGGAGTACCCTCGGGACAGGGCGAGAGACCCAGTACTTC. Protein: CAWSTLGTGRETQYF.

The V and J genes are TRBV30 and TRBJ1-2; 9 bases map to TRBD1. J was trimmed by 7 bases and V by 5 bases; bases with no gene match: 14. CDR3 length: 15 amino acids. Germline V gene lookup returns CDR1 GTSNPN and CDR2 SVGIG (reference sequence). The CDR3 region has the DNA TGTGCCTGGCACCGGGACAGGGCCAAGGGAAGTGGCTACACCTTC. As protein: CAWHRDRAKGSGYTF.

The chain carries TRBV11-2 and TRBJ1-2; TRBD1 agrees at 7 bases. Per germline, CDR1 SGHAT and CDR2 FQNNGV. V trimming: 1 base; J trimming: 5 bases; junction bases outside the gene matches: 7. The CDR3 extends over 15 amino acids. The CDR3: CASSLGPGQNYGYTF. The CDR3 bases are TGTGCCAGCAGCTTAGGGCCGGGACAGAATTATGGCTACACCTTC.

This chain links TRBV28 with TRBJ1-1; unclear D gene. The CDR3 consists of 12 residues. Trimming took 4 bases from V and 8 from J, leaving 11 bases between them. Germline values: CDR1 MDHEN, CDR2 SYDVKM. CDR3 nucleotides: TGTGCCAGCAGTTCCCCCCCGGGGGAAGCTTTCTTT. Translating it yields CASSSPPGEAFF.

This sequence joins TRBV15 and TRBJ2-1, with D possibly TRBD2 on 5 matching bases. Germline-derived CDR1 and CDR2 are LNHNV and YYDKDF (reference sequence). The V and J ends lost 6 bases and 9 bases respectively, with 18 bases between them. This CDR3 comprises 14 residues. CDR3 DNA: TGTGCCACCAGTGTACTAGATCGAACCCCTGAGCAGTTCTTC. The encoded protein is CATSVLDRTPEQFF. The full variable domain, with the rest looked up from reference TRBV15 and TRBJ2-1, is DAMVIQNPRYQVTQFGKPVTLSCSQTLNHNVMYWYQQKSSQAPKLLFHYYDKDFNNEADTPDNFQSRRPNTSFCFLDIRSPGLGDTAMYLCATSVLDRTPEQFFGPGTRLTVL.

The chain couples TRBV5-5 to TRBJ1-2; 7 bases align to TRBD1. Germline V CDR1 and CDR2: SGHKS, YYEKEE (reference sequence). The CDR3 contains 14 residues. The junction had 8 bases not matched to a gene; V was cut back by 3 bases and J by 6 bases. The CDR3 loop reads CASSSGTGDNGYTF. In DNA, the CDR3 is TGTGCCAGCAGCTCCGGCACAGGGGATAATGGCTACACCTTC. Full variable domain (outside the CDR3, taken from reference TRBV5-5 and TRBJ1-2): DAGVTQSPTHLIKTRGQQVTLRCSPISGHKSVSWYQQVLGQGPQFIFQYYEKEERGRGNFPDRFSARQFPNYSSELNVNALLLGDSALYLCASSSGTGDNGYTFGSGTRLTVV.

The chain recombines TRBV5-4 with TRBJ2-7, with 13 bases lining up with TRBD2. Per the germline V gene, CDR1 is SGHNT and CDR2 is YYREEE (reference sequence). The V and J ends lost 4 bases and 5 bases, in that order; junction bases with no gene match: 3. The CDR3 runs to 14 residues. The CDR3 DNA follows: TGTGCCAGCAGCCCCGGGACTAGCGGGAACGAGCAGTACTTC. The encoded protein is CASSPGTSGNEQYF.

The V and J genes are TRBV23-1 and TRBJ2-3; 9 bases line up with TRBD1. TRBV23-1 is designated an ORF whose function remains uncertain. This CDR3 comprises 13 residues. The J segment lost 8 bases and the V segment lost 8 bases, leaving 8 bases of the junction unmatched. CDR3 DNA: TGCGCCAGCCGGGACAGGGAATCGAGTACGCAGTATTTT. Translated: CASRDRESSTQYF.

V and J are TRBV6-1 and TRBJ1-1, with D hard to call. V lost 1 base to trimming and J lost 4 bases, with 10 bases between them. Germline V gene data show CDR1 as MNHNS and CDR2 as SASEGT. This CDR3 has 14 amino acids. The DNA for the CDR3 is TGTGCCAGCAGTGAAGGAGGGTGGGTCACTGAAGCTTTCTTT. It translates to CASSEGGWVTEAFF.

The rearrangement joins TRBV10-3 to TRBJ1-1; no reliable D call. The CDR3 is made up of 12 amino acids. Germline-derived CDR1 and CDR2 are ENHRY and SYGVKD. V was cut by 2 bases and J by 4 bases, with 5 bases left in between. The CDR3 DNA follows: TGTGCCATCAGTGAGGGCCTCACTGAAGCTTTCTTT. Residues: CAISEGLTEAFF.

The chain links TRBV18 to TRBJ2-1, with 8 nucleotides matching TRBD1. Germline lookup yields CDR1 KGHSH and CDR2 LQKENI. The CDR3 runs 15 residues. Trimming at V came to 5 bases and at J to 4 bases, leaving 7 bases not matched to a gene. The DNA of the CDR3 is TGTGCCAGCTCAACGACAGGGGAGAAGTACAATGAGCAGTTCTTC. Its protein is CASSTTGEKYNEQFF. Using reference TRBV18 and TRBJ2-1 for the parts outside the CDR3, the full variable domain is NAGVMQNPRHLVRRRGQEARLRCSPMKGHSHVYWYRQLPEEGLKFMVYLQKENIIDESGMPKERFSAEFPKEGPSILRIQQVVRGDSAAYFCASSTTGEKYNEQFFGPGTRLTVL.

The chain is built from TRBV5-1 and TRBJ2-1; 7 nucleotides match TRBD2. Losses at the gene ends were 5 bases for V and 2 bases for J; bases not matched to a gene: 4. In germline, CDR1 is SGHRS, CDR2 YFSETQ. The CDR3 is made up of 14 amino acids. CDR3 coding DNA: TGCGCCAGCAGGGGGAGCGGGGCCTACAATGAGCAGTTCTTC. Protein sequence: CASRGSGAYNEQFF.

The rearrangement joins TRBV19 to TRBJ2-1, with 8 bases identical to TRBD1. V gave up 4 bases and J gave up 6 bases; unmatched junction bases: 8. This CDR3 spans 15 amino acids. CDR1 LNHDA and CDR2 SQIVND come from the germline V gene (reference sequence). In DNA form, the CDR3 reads TGTGCCAGTAGTAGAACAGGGGGACGAGGCAATGAGCAGTTCTTC. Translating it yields CASSRTGGRGNEQFF.

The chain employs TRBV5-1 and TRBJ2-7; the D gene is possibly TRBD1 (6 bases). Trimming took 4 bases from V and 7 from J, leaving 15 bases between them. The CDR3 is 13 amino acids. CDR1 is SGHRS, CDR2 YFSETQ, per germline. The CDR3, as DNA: TGCGCCAGCAGCGTTAACAGGGACGGGGAGCAGTACTTC. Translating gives CASSVNRDGEQYF.

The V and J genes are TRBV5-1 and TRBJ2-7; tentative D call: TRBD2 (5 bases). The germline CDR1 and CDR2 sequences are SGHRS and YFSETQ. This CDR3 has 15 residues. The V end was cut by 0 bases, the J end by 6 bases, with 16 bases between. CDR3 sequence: CASSLGLAGTLEQYF. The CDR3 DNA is TGCGCCAGCAGCTTGGGGCTAGCAGGAACTCTCGAGCAGTACTTC.

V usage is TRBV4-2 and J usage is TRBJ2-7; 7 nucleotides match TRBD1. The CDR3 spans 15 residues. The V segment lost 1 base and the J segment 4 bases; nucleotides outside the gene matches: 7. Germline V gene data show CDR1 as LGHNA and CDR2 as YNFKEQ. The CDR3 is CASSQGQGSEYEQYF. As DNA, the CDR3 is TGTGCCAGCAGCCAAGGACAGGGTAGTGAGTACGAGCAGTACTTC.

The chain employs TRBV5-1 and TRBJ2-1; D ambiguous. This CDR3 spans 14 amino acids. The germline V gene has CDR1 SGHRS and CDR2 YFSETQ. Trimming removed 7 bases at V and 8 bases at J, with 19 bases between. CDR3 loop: CASLPTAGGDEQFF. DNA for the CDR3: TGCGCCAGCCTTCCCACGGCAGGTGGCGATGAGCAGTTCTTC.

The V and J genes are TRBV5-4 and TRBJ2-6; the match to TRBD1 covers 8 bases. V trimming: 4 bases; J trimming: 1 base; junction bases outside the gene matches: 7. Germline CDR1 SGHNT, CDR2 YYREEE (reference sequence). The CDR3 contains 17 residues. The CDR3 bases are TGTGCCAGCAGCACCGGACAGGGAGCGTCTGGGGCCAACGTCCTGACTTTC. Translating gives CASSTGQGASGANVLTF.

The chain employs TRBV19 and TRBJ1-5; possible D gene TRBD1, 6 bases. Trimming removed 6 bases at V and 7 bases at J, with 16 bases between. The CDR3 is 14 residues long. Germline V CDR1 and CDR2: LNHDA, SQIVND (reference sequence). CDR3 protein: CASRVGAVGQPQHF. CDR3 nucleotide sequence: TGTGCCAGTAGGGTGGGGGCGGTAGGACAGCCCCAGCATTTT.

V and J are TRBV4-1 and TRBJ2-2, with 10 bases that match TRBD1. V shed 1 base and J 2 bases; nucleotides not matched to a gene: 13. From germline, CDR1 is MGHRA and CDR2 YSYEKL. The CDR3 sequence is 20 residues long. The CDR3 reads CASSQAPGQGHSPNTGELFF. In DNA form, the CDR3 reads TGCGCCAGCAGCCAAGCCCCGGGACAGGGGCACTCGCCCAACACCGGGGAGCTGTTTTTT.

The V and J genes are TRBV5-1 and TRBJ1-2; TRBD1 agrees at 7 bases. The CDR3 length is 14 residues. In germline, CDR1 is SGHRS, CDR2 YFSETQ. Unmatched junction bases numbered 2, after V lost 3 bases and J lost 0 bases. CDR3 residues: CASSSTGANYGYTF. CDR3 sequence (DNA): TGCGCCAGCAGCTCAACAGGGGCTAACTATGGCTACACCTTC.

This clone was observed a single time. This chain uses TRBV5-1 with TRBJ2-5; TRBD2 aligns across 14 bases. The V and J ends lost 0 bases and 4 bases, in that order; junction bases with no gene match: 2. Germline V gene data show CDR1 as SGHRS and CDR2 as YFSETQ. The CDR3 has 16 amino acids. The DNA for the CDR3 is TGCGCCAGCAGCTTGGCCGGACTAGCGGGAGGAGAGACCCAGTACTTC. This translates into CASSLAGLAGGETQYF.

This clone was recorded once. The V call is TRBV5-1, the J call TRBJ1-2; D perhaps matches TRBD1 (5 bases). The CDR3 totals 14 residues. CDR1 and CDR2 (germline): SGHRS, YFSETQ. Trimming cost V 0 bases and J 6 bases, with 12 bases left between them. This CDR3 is CASSLALGEDGYTF. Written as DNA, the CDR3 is TGCGCCAGCAGCTTGGCTCTGGGGGAGGATGGCTACACCTTC.

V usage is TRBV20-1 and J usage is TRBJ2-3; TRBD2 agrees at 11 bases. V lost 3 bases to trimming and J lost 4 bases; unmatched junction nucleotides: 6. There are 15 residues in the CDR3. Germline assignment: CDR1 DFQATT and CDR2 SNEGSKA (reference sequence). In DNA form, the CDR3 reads TGCAGTGCTAGTTGGCTAGCGGGGGGACCAGATACGCAGTATTTT. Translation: CSASWLAGGPDTQYF.

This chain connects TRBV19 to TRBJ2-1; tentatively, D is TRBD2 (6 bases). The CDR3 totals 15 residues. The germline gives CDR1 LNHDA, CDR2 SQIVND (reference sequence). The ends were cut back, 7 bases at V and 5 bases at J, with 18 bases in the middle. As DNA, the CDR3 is TGTGCCAGTACCCTCTCTGGGGGACTTCACAATGAGCAGTTCTTC. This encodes CASTLSGGLHNEQFF.

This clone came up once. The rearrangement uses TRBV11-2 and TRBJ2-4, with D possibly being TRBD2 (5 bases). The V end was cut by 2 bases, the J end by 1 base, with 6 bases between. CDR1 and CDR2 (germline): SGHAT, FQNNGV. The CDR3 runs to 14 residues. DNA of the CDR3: TGTGCCAGCAGCTTATCGGGGGCCAAAAACATTCAGTACTTC. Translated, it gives CASSLSGAKNIQYF.

In nucleotides, the CDR3 is TGTGCCAGCAGTTTAAAGACCGGGACTCCTAACTATGGCTACACCTTC. Its translation is CASSLKTGTPNYGYTF. The J gene is TRBJ1-2, the V gene TRBV27, with D possibly matching TRBD1 (5 bases). The CDR3 is 16 amino acids. Germline CDR1 reads MNHEY; CDR2 reads SMNVEV (reference sequence). V was trimmed by 2 bases and J by 0 bases, leaving 13 bases between them.

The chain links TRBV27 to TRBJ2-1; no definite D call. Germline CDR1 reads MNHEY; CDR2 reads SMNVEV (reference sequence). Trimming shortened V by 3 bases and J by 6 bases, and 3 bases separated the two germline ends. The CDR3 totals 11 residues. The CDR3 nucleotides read TGTGCCAGCAGTTTCTTCAATGAGCAGTTCTTC. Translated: CASSFFNEQFF.

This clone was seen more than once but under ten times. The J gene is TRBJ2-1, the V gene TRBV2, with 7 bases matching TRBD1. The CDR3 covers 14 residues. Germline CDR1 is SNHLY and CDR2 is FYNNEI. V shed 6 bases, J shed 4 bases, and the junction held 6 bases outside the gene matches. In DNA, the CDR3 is TGTGCCAGCAGGTTAGGGGGCGGGTACAATGAGCAGTTCTTC. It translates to CASRLGGGYNEQFF.